These T cell receptor beta chains were read from a single sample in a study of blood T cell repertoires in COVID-19. The data were produced by immunoSEQ multiplex PCR, yet TCRdb's version contains in-frame clones alone and is incomplete. Among some 120,000 clones, less than 85% were seen once, and the ten largest hold roughly 0.86%. Specimen: peripheral blood. These receptors were taken from a human donor with acute or convalescent COVID-19. The donor label of this sample is uncertain. The CDR3 runs from the conserved cysteine through the conserved F or W. The D gene is left open where the match is weak. Rows give clone size only sometimes, using once, few, many, or a class for an expanded clone.

clone size: -; V gene: TRBV7-2; D gene: -; J gene: TRBJ2-3; CDR3 protein: CATPMEGALTDTQYF; CDR3 DNA: TGTGCCACTCCGATGGAGGGGGCCCTCACAGATACGCAGTATTTT
clone size: -; V gene: TRBV10-1; D gene: TRBD1; J gene: TRBJ1-2; CDR3 protein: CASRPGQAARGYTF; CDR3 DNA: TGCGCCAGCAGACCGGGACAGGCGGCGCGGGGCTACACCTTC
clone size: -; V gene: TRBV10-1; D gene: TRBD1; J gene: TRBJ1-2; CDR3 protein: CASRKPSRDVNPGTDGYTF; CDR3 DNA: TGCGCCAGCCGTAAACCATCCCGGGACGTCAATCCCGGGACAGATGGCTACACCTTC
clone size: -; V gene: TRBV12-3/TRBV12-4; D gene: TRBD1; J gene: TRBJ2-3; CDR3 protein: CASIRDRVDTQYF; CDR3 DNA: TGTGCCAGCATCAGGGACAGGGTTGATACGCAGTATTTT
clone size: -; V gene: TRBV6-5; D gene: -; J gene: TRBJ1-2; CDR3 protein: CASSYQGGGYTF; CDR3 DNA: TGTGCCAGCAGTTACCAGGGTGGGGGCTACACCTTC
clone size: few; V gene: TRBV7-9; D gene: -; J gene: TRBJ2-5; CDR3 protein: CASSFQYQETQYF; CDR3 DNA: TGTGCCAGCAGCTTCCAGTACCAAGAGACCCAGTACTTC
clone size: few; V gene: TRBV23-1; D gene: -; J gene: TRBJ1-5; CDR3 protein: CASSQTPGIYGNQPQHF; CDR3 DNA: TGCGCCAGCAGTCAAACGCCGGGGATCTACGGCAATCAGCCCCAGCATTTT
clone size: few; V gene: TRBV2; D gene: TRBD1; J gene: TRBJ2-5; CDR3 protein: CASSVGQLETQYF; CDR3 DNA: TGTGCCAGCAGTGTGGGACAGTTGGAGACCCAGTACTTC
clone size: -; V gene: TRBV2; D gene: TRBD1; J gene: TRBJ1-2; CDR3 protein: CASSRDRAIDYGYTF; CDR3 DNA: TGTGCCAGCAGCCGGGACAGGGCAATTGACTATGGCTACACCTTC
clone size: -; V gene: TRBV5-5; D gene: TRBD1; J gene: TRBJ2-1; CDR3 protein: CASITGTGDPRSYNEQFF; CDR3 DNA: TGTGCCAGCATCACCGGGACAGGGGATCCCCGCTCCTACAATGAGCAGTTCTTC
clone size: -; V gene: TRBV5-1; D gene: -; J gene: TRBJ1-3; CDR3 protein: CASSLPSSGNTIYF; CDR3 DNA: TGCGCCAGCAGCTTGCCCAGCTCTGGAAACACCATATATTTT
clone size: -; V gene: TRBV10-1; D gene: TRBD1; J gene: TRBJ1-3; CDR3 protein: CASTLGDRVVSGNTIYF; CDR3 DNA: TGCGCCAGCACCCTTGGGGACAGGGTAGTGTCTGGAAACACCATATATTTT
clone size: -; V gene: TRBV5-1; D gene: TRBD1; J gene: TRBJ2-2; CDR3 protein: CASSLGQGVTGELFF; CDR3 DNA: TGCGCCAGCAGCTTGGGACAGGGGGTCACCGGGGAGCTGTTTTTT
clone size: -; V gene: TRBV7-9; D gene: TRBD1; J gene: TRBJ2-1; CDR3 protein: CASSLPGQGGSYNEQFF; CDR3 DNA: TGTGCCAGCAGCTTACCTGGACAGGGGGGGTCCTACAATGAGCAGTTCTTC
clone size: -; V gene: TRBV19; D gene: -; J gene: TRBJ1-2; CDR3 protein: CASSPQTGTNYGYTF; CDR3 DNA: TGTGCCAGTAGTCCCCAAACAGGGACCAACTATGGCTACACCTTC
clone size: -; V gene: TRBV6-6; D gene: -; J gene: TRBJ1-5; CDR3 protein: CASSLGDSRNQPQHF; CDR3 DNA: TGTGCCAGCAGTTTAGGGGACTCCCGCAATCAGCCCCAGCATTTT